Listed below are T cell receptor beta chains from one sample, sequenced in a study of T cell changes during pregnancy in multiple sclerosis. Method: immunoSEQ multiplex PCR; TCRdb's copy keeps in-frame clones and lacks some. The data hold about 68,000 clones, with 90% observed a single time. The sequencing here drew on peripheral blood, taken in the third trimester of pregnancy. Every receptor here comes from a female donor with multiple sclerosis, enrolled in a pregnancy study. Both conserved end residues are part of each CDR3. Fields, in order: D gene, V gene, J gene, CDR3 DNA, CDR3 protein. The D gene is left open where the match is weak.

>-|TRBV7-9|TRBJ1-4
TGTGCCAGCAGCTTAGCAGGGATCGGGGGGATCGTAAAACTGTTTTTT
CASSLAGIGGIVKLFF
>-|TRBV4-3|TRBJ1-4
TGCGCCAGCAGCCTCGGGGGGGGGCCCCTTACAACTAATGAAAAACTGTTTTTT
CASSLGGGPLTTNEKLFF
>TRBD2|TRBV5-1|TRBJ2-3
TGCGCCAGCAGCTTGGTTTCTAGCGGGAGTACAGATACGCAGTATTTT
CASSLVSSGSTDTQYF
>-|TRBV5-6|TRBJ1-4
TGTGCCAGCAGCTTGGTCGGGAGCACTCGGGAAAAACTGTTTTTT
CASSLVGSTREKLFF
>-|TRBV5-1|TRBJ1-3
TGCGCCAGCAGCCAAGGACAGACCAGCTCTGGAAACACCATATATTTT
CASSQGQTSSGNTIYF
>-|TRBV6-5|TRBJ2-7
TGTGCCAGCAGTGCGGAGGGTGGAACCTACGAGCAGTACTTC
CASSAEGGTYEQYF
>TRBD2|TRBV6-5|TRBJ2-3
TGTGCCAGCAGTTATTTCGCGGGGGGAGCGGATACGCAGTATTTT
CASSYFAGGADTQYF
>TRBD2|TRBV15|TRBJ2-3
TGTGCCACCAGCAGAGATCTGGGACTAGCGGGAGGCACAGATACGCAGTATTTT
CATSRDLGLAGGTDTQYF
>-|TRBV6-6|TRBJ2-1
TGTGCCAGCAGTCCACAGGGTTTCGAGCAGTTCTTC
CASSPQGFEQFF
>TRBD1|TRBV5-1|TRBJ1-4
TGCGCCAGCAGCTTGGGAGGTGACAGGGGGGAAAAACTGTTTTTT
CASSLGGDRGEKLFF